This TCR beta chain derives from a study of T cell responses to AZD1222 COVID-19 vaccine. Study-level background: Second doses were pooled across both intervals (about 4 or about 12 weeks). The study's findings and limits: Possibly, clonal diversity was underestimated; donors were largely white British and included more females. Repertoire sampling occurred only after the peak T cell response. Increases in Spike-specific TCR breadth and depth were seen after two AZD1222 doses.

Assay: immunoSEQ multiplex PCR; the TCRdb copy retains only in-frame clones and omits some. The data hold about 67,000 clones, with approximately 81% observed a single time. Only a few counts were recorded for this clone. Its matching antigen is unknown. Germline values: CDR1 KGHSH, CDR2 LQKENI. The CDR3 contains 15 residues. Trimming pared 3 bases from V and 2 bases from J, leaving 11 bases between. Sequenced here: peripheral blood, sampled on day 0 of AZD1222 vaccination. The sequence came from an adult in good health. The rearrangement links TRBV18 to TRBJ1-3; no firm D call. CDR3 coding DNA: TGTGCCAGCTCACCGGGCGCAGTCACTGGAAACACCATATATTTT. This gives the protein CASSPGAVTGNTIYF.